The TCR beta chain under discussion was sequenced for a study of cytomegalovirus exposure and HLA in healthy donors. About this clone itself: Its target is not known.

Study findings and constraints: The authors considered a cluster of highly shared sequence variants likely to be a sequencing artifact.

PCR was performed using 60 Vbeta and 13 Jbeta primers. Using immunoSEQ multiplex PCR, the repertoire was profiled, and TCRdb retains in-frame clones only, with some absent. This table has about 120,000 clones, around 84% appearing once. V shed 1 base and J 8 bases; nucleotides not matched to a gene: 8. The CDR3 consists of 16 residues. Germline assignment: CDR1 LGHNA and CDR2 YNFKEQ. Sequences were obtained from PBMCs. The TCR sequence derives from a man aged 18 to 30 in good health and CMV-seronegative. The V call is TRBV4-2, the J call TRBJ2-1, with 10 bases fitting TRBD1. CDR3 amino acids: CASSQVPGTGADEQFF. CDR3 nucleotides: TGTGCCAGCAGCCAAGTTCCCGGGACAGGGGCAGATGAGCAGTTCTTC.